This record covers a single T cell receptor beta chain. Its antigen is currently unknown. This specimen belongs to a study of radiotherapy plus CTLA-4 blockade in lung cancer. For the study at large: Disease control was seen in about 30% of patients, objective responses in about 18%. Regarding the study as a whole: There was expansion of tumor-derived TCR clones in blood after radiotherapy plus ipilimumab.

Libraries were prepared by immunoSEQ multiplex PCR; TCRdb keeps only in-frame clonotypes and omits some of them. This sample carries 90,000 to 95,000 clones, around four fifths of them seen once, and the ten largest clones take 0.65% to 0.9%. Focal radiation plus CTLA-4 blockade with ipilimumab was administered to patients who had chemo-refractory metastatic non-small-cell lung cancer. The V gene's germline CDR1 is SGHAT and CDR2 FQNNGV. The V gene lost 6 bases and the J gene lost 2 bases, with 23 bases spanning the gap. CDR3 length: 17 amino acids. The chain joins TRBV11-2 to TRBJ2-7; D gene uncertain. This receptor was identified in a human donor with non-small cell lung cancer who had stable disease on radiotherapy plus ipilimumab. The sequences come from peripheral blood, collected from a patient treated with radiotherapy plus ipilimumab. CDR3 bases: TGTGCCAGCAGGCCAACGGTCCCCGGACCGAGACCCTACGAGCAGTACTTC. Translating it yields CASRPTVPGPRPYEQYF.